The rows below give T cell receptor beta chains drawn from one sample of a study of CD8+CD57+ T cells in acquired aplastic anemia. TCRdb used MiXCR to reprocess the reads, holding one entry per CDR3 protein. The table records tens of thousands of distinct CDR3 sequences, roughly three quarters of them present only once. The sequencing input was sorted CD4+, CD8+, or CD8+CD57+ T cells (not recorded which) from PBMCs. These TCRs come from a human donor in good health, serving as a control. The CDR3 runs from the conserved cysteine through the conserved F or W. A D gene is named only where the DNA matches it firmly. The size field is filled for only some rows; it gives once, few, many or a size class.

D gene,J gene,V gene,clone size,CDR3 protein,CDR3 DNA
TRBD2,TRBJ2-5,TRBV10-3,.,CAIRTSGGNGETQYF,TGTGCCATCAGGACTAGCGGGGGTAACGGGGAGACCCAGTACTTC
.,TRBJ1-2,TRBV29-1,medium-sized,CSVVGSGVDYGYTF,TGCAGCGTTGTAGGGTCAGGGGTTGACTATGGCTACACCTTC
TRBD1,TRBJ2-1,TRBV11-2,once,CASRQTGGSTYNEQFF,TGTGCCAGCAGACAAACAGGGGGCAGTACCTACAATGAGCAGTTCTTC
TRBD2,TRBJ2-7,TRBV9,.,CASSATSGPYEQYF,TGTGCCAGCAGCGCCACTAGCGGGCCTTACGAGCAGTACTTC
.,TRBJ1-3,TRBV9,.,CASSPSTVSGNTIYF,TGTGCCAGCAGCCCTTCGACAGTTTCCGGAAACACCATATATTTT
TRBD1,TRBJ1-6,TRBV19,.,CASSIGQGPYSPLHF,TGTGCCAGTAGCATCGGACAGGGGCCCTATTCACCCCTCCACTTT
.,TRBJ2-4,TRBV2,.,CASRAANIQYF,TGTGCCAGCAGAGCCGCAAACATTCAGTACTTC
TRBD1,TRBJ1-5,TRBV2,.,CASGPDRSNQPQHF,TGTGCCAGCGGTCCGGACAGGAGCAATCAGCCCCAGCATTTT
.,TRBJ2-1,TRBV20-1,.,CSARPSVGNEQFF,TGCAGTGCTAGACCCAGTGTAGGCAATGAGCAGTTCTTC
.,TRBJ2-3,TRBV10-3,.,CAISECAGADTQYF,TGTGCCATCAGTGAGTGCGCGGGGGCTGATACGCAGTATTTT
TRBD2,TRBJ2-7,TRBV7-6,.,CASSLDGTSGFLYF,TGTGCCAGCAGCTTAGACGGGACTAGCGGGTTCCTGTACTTC
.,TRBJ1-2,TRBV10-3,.,CAISVGGGYTF,TGTGCCATCAGCGTCGGTGGGGGGTACACCTTC
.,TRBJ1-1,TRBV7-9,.,CASIGMNTEAFF,TGTGCCAGCATCGGAATGAACACTGAAGCTTTCTTT
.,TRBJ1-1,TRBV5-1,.,CASSLRGEWNTEAFF,TGCGCCAGCAGCTTGAGGGGTGAGTGGAACACTGAAGCTTTCTTT
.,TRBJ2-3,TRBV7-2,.,CASSLMDPRITQYF,TGTGCCAGCAGCTTAATGGACCCTAGGATTACGCAGTATTTT
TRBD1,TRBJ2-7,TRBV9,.,CASSRGGRPYEQYF,TGTGCCAGCAGCCGAGGGGGCCGTCCCTACGAGCAGTACTTC
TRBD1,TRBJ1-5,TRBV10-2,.,CASRQGTNQPQHF,TGCGCCAGCAGACAGGGGACGAATCAGCCCCAGCATTTT
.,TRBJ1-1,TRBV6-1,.,CLTAPLENTEAFF,TGTCTTACCGCCCCCTTGGAGAACACTGAAGCTTTCTTT
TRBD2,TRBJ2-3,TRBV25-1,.,CASSESVLAGDTQYF,TGCGCCAGCAGTGAGTCCGTTCTAGCGGGGGATACGCAGTATTTT
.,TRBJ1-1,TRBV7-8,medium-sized,CASSLIPF,TGTGCCAGCAGCTTAATTCCTTTT
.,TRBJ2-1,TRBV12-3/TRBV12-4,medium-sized,CASSLERSSYNEQFF,TGTGCCAGCAGTTTAGAGCGAAGCTCCTACAATGAGCAGTTCTTC
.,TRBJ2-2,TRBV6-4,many,CASSPSNTGELFF,TGTGCCAGCAGTCCATCAAACACCGGGGAGCTGTTTTTT
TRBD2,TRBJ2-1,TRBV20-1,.,CSAYGAGGDNEQFF,TGCAGTGCTTACGGGGCGGGAGGGGACAATGAGCAGTTCTTC
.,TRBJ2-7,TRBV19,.,CASSMASGSAYEQYF,TGTGCCAGTAGTATGGCGTCAGGGTCTGCCTACGAGCAGTACTTC
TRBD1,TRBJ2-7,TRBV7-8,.,CASSLGTGRGTYEQYF,TGTGCCAGCAGCTTAGGGACAGGGAGAGGCACCTACGAGCAGTACTTC
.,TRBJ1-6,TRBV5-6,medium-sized,CASSLTYRAYNSPLHF,TGTGCCAGCAGCTTGACGTACAGAGCCTATAATTCACCCCTCCACTTT
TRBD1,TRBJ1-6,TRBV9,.,CASSVDRGYNSPLHF,TGTGCCAGCAGCGTTGACAGGGGGTATAATTCACCCCTCCACTTT
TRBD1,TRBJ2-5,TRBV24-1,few,CATSDPEGTGQETQYF,TGTGCCACCAGTGACCCGGAGGGGACAGGTCAAGAGACCCAGTACTTC
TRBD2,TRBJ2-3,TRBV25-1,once,CASSERSGGRTDTQYF,TGTGCCAGCAGTGAACGGAGCGGGGGCCGCACAGATACGCAGTATTTT
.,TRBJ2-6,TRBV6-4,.,CASSEEGTGANVLTF,TGTGCCAGCAGTGAAGAAGGGACTGGGGCCAACGTCCTGACTTTC
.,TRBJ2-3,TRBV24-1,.,CATSDLTAASTDTQYF,TGTGCCACCAGTGATTTGACAGCTGCGTCCACAGATACGCAGTATTTT
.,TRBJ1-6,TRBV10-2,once,CASSAGRGESPLHF,TGCGCCAGCAGTGCGGGACGGGGCGAATCACCCCTCCACTTT
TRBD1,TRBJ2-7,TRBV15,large,CATSREQGTYEQYF,TGTGCCACCAGCAGGGAACAGGGGACCTACGAGCAGTACTTC
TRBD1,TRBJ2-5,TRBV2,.,CASSGGTGMFVTQYF,TGTGCCAGCAGTGGAGGGACAGGGATGTTTGTGACCCAGTACTTC
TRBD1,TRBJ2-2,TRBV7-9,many,CASLLQGSAGELFF,TGTGCCAGCCTCCTACAGGGGTCGGCCGGGGAGCTGTTTTTT
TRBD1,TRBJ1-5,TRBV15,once,CATSRTTGVGQPQHF,TGTGCCACCAGCAGAACTACAGGGGTGGGTCAGCCCCAGCATTTT
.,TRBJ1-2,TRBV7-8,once,CASRDQGVNYGYTF,TGCGCCAGCAGGGATCAGGGCGTCAACTATGGCTACACCTTC
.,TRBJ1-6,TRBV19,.,CASSIWDRPLSPLHF,TGTGCCAGTAGTATTTGGGATCGACCCCTTTCACCCCTCCACTTT
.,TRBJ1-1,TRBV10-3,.,CASSRDSLNTEAFF,TGTGCCAGCAGTCGGGATAGCTTGAACACTGAAGCTTTCTTT
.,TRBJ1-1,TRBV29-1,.,CSVEDQGSTEAFF,TGCAGCGTTGAAGACCAGGGGAGCACTGAAGCTTTCTTT
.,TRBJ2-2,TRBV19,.,CASSIALGAGELFF,TGTGCCAGTAGTATTGCTCTGGGGGCCGGGGAGCTGTTTTTT
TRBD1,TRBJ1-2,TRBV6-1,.,CASSDQGVYYGYTF,TGTGCCAGCAGTGATCAGGGGGTTTACTATGGCTACACCTTC
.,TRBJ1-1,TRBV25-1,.,CASSITGINTEAFF,TGTGCCAGCTCTATTACAGGGATAAACACTGAAGCTTTCTTT
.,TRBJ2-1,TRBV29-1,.,CSVEQANEQFF,TGCAGCGTTGAACAGGCTAATGAGCAGTTCTTC
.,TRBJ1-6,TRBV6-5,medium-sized,CASSYMGKPNSPLHF,TGTGCCAGCAGTTACATGGGAAAACCGAATTCACCCCTCCACTTT
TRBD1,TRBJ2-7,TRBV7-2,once,CASSFWTGVQDEQYF,TGTGCCAGCAGCTTCTGGACAGGTGTGCAGGACGAGCAGTACTTC
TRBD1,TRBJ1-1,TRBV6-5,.,CASSRGTEAFF,TGTGCCAGCAGCAGGGGGACTGAAGCTTTCTTT
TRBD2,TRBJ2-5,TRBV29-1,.,CSVEVDLAGGRETQYF,TGCAGCGTTGAGGTGGATCTAGCGGGGGGCCGGGAGACCCAGTACTTC
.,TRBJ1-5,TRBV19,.,CASSSTGIRNQPQHF,TGTGCCAGTAGCAGCACAGGGATCCGCAATCAGCCCCAGCATTTT
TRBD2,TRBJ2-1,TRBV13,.,CASSLGGAGGHPTQFF,TGTGCCAGCAGCTTAGGGGGAGCGGGGGGACACCCAACGCAGTTCTTC
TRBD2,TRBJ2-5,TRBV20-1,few,CSARGVAGVHQEIQYF,TGCAGTGCTAGAGGGGTAGCGGGGGTCCACCAAGAGATCCAGTACTTC
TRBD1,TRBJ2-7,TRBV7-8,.,CASRGQGNYEQYF,TGTGCCAGCAGAGGACAGGGAAACTACGAGCAGTACTTC
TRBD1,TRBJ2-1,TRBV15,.,CATSRDPGQGFRNEQFF,TGTGCCACCAGCAGGGACCCGGGACAGGGATTCCGAAATGAGCAGTTCTTC
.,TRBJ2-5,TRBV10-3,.,CAISGPQETQYF,TGTGCCATCAGTGGCCCACAAGAGACCCAGTACTTC
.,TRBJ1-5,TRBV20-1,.,CSANGARNQPQHF,TGCAGTGCTAATGGGGCCCGCAATCAGCCCCAGCATTTT
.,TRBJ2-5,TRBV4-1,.,CASSFMEGIKETQYF,TGCGCCAGCAGCTTCATGGAGGGGATTAAAGAGACCCAGTACTTC
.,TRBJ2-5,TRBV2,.,CASSEAGTQETQYF,TGTGCCAGCAGTGAAGCAGGGACCCAAGAGACCCAGTACTTC
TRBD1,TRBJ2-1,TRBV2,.,CASRPLGTGRYNEQFF,TGTGCCAGCAGACCTCTCGGGACAGGGAGATACAATGAGCAGTTCTTC
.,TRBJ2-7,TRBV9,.,CASSQGKGEQYF,TGCGCCAGCAGCCAAGGGAAAGGCGAGCAGTACTTC
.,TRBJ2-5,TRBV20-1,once,CSATQETQYF,TGCAGTGCCACTCAAGAGACCCAGTACTTC